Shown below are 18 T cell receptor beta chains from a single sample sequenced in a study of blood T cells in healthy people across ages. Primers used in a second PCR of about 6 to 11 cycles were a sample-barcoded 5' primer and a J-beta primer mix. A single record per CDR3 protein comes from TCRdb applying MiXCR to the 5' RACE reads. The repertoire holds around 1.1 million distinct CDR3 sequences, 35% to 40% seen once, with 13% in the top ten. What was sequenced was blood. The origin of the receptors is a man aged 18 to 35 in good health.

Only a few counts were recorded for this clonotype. CDR3 amino acids: CASSPHGTGLYNEQFF. CDR3 nucleotides: TGTGCCAGCAGCCCTCACGGGACAGGGCTATACAATGAGCAGTTCTTC. The V and J genes are TRBV4-2 and TRBJ2-1, with TRBD1 matching 9 bases. Germline trimming cut 4 bases from V and 4 bases from J; bases unmatched to any gene: 8. The CDR3 covers 16 residues. The germline gives CDR1 LGHNA, CDR2 YNFKEQ.

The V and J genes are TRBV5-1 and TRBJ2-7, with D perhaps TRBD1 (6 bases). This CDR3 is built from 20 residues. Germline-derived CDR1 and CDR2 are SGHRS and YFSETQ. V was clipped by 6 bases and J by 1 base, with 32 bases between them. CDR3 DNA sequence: TGCGCCAGCAACTTAAGATCCCACCCTAAATCCCCCAGGGGTTCCTACGAGCAGTACTTC. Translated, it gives CASNLRSHPKSPRGSYEQYF. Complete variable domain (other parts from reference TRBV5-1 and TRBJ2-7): KAGVTQTPRYLIKTRGQQVTLSCSPISGHRSVSWYQQTPGQGLQFLFEYFSETQRNKGNFPGRFSGRQFSNSRSEMNVSTLELGDSALYLCASNLRSHPKSPRGSYEQYFGPGTRLTVT.

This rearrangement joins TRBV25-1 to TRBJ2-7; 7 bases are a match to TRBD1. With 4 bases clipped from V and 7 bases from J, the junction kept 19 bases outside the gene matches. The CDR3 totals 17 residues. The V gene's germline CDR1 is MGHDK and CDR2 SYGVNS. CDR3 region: CASSASGTEYYYNEQYF. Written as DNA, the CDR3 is TGTGCCAGCAGTGCCTCCGGGACAGAATATTACTACAATGAGCAGTACTTC.

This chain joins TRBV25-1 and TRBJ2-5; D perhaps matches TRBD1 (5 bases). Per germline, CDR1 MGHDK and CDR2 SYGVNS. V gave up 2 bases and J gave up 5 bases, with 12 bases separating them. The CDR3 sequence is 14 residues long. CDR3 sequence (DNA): TGTGCCAGCAGTGAAAGTCAGGGAAGGGAGACCCAGTACTTC. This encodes CASSESQGRETQYF. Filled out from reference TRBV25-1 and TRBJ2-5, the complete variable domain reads EADIYQTPRYLVIGTGKKITLECSQTMGHDKMYWYQQDPGMELHLIHYSYGVNSTEKGDLSSESTVSRIRTEHFPLTLESARPSHTSQYLCASSESQGRETQYFGPGTRLLVL.

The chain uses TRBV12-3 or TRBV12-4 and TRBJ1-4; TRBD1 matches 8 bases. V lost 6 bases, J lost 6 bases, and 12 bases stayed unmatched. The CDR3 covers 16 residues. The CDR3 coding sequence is TGTGCCAGCAGCCCAGGGGGCGGTCCAGCGGATGAAAAACTGTTTTTT. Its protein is CASSPGGGPADEKLFF.

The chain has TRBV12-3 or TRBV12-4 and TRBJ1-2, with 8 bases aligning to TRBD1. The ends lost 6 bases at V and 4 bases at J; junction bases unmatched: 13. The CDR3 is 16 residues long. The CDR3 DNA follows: TGTGCCAGCAGACGACCCGGCCCGGGACAGGCCTATGGCTACACCTTC. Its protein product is CASRRPGPGQAYGYTF.

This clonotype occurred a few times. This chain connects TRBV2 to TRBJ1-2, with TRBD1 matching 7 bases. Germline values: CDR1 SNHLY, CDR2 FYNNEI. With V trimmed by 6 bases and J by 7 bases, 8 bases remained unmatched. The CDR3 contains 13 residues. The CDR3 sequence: CASRATGLFGYTF. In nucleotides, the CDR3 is TGTGCCAGCAGGGCGACAGGGTTGTTTGGCTACACCTTC.

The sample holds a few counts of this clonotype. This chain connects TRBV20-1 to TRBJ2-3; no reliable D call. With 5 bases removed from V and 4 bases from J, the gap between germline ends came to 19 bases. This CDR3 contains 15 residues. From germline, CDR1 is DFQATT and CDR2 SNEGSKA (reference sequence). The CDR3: CSAQDFLETSDTQYF. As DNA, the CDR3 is TGCAGTGCTCAAGACTTCCTGGAAACTTCAGATACGCAGTATTTT.

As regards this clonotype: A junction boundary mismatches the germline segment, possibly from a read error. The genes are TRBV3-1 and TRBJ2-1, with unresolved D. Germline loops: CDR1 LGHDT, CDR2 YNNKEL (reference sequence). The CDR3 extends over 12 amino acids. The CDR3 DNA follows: TGTGCCAGCGGCAGACTCTACAATGATCAGTTCTTC. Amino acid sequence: CASGRLYNDQFF.

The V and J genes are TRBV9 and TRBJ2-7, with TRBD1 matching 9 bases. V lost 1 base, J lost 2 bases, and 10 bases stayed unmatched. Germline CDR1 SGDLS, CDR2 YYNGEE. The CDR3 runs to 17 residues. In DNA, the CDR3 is TGTGCCAGCAGCGTAAGGATCGGGACAGGGAACCCCTACGAGCAGTACTTC. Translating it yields CASSVRIGTGNPYEQYF.

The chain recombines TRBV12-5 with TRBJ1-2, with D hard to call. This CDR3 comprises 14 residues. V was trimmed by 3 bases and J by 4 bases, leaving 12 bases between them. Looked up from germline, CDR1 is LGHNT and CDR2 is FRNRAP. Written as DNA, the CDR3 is TGTGCTAGTGGTTTAGACCTGATGTCCTATGGCTACACCTTC. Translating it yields CASGLDLMSYGYTF.

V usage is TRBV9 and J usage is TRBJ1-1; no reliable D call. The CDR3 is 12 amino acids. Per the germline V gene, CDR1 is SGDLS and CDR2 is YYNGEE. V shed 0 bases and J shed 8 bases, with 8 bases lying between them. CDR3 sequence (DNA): TGTGCCAGCAGCGTAGAGGACCGCGAAGCTTTCTTT. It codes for CASSVEDREAFF.

The CDR3 loop is CASSFRDSGTGELFF. The DNA for the CDR3 is TGCGCCAGCAGCTTCCGGGACAGTGGAACCGGGGAGCTGTTTTTT. The V and J genes are TRBV4-3 and TRBJ2-2; 7 bases map to TRBD1. Looked up from germline, CDR1 is LGHNA and CDR2 is YSLEER. The CDR3 contains 15 residues. V lost 5 bases to trimming and J lost 5 bases; unmatched junction nucleotides: 8.

This CDR3 reads CASSLLAQAGTEAFF. The CDR3 DNA reads TGTGCCAGCAGTTTATTGGCCCAGGCAGGCACTGAAGCTTTCTTT. The V call is TRBV27, the J call TRBJ1-1; D is ambiguous. This CDR3 region has 15 residues. The germline CDR1 and CDR2 sequences are MNHEY and SMNVEV (reference sequence). Deletions cut 1 base from V and 4 bases from J, with 13 bases between.

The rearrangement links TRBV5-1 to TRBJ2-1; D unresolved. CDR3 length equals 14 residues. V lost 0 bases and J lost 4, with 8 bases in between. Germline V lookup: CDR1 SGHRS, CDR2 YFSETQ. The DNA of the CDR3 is TGCGCCAGCAGCTTGGAAGACAAGTACAATGAGCAGTTCTTC. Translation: CASSLEDKYNEQFF.

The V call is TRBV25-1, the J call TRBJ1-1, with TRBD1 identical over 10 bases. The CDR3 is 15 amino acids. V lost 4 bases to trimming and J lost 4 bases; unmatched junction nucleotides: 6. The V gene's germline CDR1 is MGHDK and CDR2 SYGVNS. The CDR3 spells CASSVGTGEGTEAFF. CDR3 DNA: TGTGCCAGCAGTGTTGGGACAGGGGAGGGCACTGAAGCTTTCTTT.

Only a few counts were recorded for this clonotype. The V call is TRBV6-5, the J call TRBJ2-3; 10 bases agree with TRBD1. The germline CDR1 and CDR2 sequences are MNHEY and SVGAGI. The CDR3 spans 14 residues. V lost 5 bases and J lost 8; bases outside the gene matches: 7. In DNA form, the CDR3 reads TGTGCCAGCAGTCAAGACAGGGGGCAGGGTACGCAGTATTTT. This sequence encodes CASSQDRGQGTQYF.

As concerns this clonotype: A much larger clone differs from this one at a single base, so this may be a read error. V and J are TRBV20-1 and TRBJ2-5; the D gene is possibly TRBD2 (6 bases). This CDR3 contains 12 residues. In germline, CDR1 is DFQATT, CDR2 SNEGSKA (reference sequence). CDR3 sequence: CSARIWRETRYF. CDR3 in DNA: TGCAGTGCCCGTATTTGGAGGGAGACCCGGTACTTC.